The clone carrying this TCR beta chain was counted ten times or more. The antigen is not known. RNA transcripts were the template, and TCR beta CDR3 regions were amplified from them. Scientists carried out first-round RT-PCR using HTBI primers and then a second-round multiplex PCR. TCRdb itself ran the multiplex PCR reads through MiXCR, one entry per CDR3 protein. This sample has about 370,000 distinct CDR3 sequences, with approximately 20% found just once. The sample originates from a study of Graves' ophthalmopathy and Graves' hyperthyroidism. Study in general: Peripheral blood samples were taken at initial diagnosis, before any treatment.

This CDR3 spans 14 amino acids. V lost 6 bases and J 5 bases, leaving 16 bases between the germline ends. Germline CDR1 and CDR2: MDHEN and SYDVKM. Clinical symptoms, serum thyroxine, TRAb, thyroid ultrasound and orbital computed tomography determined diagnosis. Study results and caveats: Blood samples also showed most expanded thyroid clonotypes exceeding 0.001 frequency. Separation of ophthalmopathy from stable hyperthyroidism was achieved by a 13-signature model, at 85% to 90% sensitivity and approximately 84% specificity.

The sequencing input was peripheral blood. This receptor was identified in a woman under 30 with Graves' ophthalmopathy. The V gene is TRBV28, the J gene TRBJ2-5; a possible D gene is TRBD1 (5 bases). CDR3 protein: CASSLTYAGETQYF. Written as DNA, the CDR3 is TGTGCCAGCAGCCTTACATATGCAGGGGAGACCCAGTACTTC.